A single sample is the source of the 7 T cell receptor beta chains below, sequenced in a study of T cells in Graves' hyperthyroidism and ophthalmopathy (dated by TCRdb to between 2018 and 2020). Library method: multiplex PCR. Sequenced using an Illumina HiSeq 2000. Amplification of TCR beta CDR3 regions was carried out from RNA transcripts. The first round of RT-PCR for the TCR CDR3 was performed with the HTBI primer set and the Qiagen OneStep RT-PCR kit. TCRdb ran its own pipeline on the public reads, namely fastp trimming at Q25 and MiXCR clone calling, and kept in-frame beta chains. Rows are unified per CDR3 protein, each entry keeping the most common DNA and genes. For this sample the table gives about 600,000 distinct CDR3 sequences, of which more than 15% were detected only once. Clones ranked in the top ten supply less than 3.5% of the sample. The material sequenced was blood. These receptors were collected from a woman aged 40-49 years with Graves' ophthalmopathy.

This clonotype occurred many times. The V gene is TRBV3-1, the J gene TRBJ1-1; TRBD1 matches at 9 bases. This CDR3 comprises 16 residues. After removal of 3 bases from V and 0 bases from J, the junction contained 5 bases not matched to a gene. From germline, CDR1 is LGHDT and CDR2 YNNKEL (reference sequence). The CDR3 bases are TGTGCCAGCAGCCACGGGACAGGGCGCATGAACACTGAAGCTTTCTTT. Amino acid sequence: CASSHGTGRMNTEAFF. Full variable domain (outside the CDR3, taken from reference TRBV3-1 and TRBJ1-1): DTAVSQTPKYLVTQMGNDKSIKCEQNLGHDTMYWYKQDSKKFLKIMFSYNNKELIINETVPNRFSPKSPDKAHLNLHINSLELGDSAVYFCASSHGTGRMNTEAFFGQGTRLTVV.

This clonotype appeared many times. This chain uses TRBV12-3 or TRBV12-4 with TRBJ2-2; TRBD2 aligns across 7 bases. The ends lost 1 base at V and 3 bases at J; junction bases unmatched: 2. This CDR3 has 15 amino acids. The CDR3 bases are TGTGCCAGCAGTTTAGGGCTAGCGGACACCGGGGAGCTGTTTTTT. Translating it yields CASSLGLADTGELFF.

The table lists this clonotype with a few counts. The chain's CDR3 is CASTPGTGGKANYGYTF. The CDR3 DNA reads TGTGCCAGCACCCCCGGGACAGGGGGTAAAGCTAACTATGGCTACACCTTC. The chain has TRBV7-9 and TRBJ1-2; 11 bases fit TRBD1. Trimming took 7 bases from V and 0 from J; bases not matched to a gene: 10. The length of the CDR3 is 17 residues. In germline, CDR1 is SEHNR, CDR2 FQNEAQ (reference sequence). Filled out from reference TRBV7-9 and TRBJ1-2, the complete variable domain reads DTGVSQNPRHKITKRGQNVTFRCDPISEHNRLYWYRQTLGQGPEFLTYFQNEAQLEKSRLLSDRFSAERPKGSFSTLEIQRTEQGDSAMYLCASTPGTGGKANYGYTFGSGTRLTVV.

A few counts support this clonotype. The J gene is TRBJ2-5, the V gene TRBV4-1; tentatively, D is TRBD1 (5 bases). Germline assignment: CDR1 MGHRA and CDR2 YSYEKL. Trimming shortened V by 0 bases and J by 4 bases, and 12 bases separated the two germline ends. This CDR3 comprises 15 residues. The CDR3 protein is CASSQEGRVGETQYF. The DNA of the CDR3 is TGCGCCAGCAGCCAAGAGGGCAGGGTGGGAGAGACCCAGTACTTC.

This clonotype was counted at least ten times. V gene TRBV5-1 combines with J gene TRBJ2-1, with 10 bases aligning to TRBD2. The CDR3 has 17 amino acids. The trim removed 1 base at V and 3 bases at J, leaving 7 bases unmatched. Germline assignment: CDR1 SGHRS and CDR2 YFSETQ. The CDR3 loop reads CASSLFVAGGFYNEQFF. DNA of the CDR3: TGCGCCAGCAGCTTGTTCGTAGCGGGGGGCTTCTACAATGAGCAGTTCTTC. Variable domain in full (rest from reference TRBV5-1 and TRBJ2-1): KAGVTQTPRYLIKTRGQQVTLSCSPISGHRSVSWYQQTPGQGLQFLFEYFSETQRNKGNFPGRFSGRQFSNSRSEMNVSTLELGDSALYLCASSLFVAGGFYNEQFFGPGTRLTVL.

This clonotype occurred many times. The chain has TRBV5-1 and TRBJ2-3, with D perhaps TRBD2 (7 bases). This CDR3 has 14 residues. V was shortened by 5 bases and J by 3 bases, with 13 bases between the two germline ends. Germline V gene lookup returns CDR1 SGHRS and CDR2 YFSETQ. The CDR3 loop reads CASRGGEGTDTQYF. CDR3 coding DNA: TGCGCCAGCAGAGGGGGGGAGGGAACAGATACGCAGTATTTT.

This clonotype came up many times. The chain combines TRBV30 with TRBJ2-1, with unresolved D. Germline CDR1 GTSNPN, CDR2 SVGIG (reference sequence). CDR3 length: 12 residues. V lost 3 bases, J lost 5 bases, and 8 bases lay in between. CDR3 protein: CAWRGYHNEQFF. The CDR3 DNA is TGTGCCTGGAGGGGGTACCACAATGAGCAGTTCTTC.